The TCR beta chain described here comes from a study of breast tumors, draining lymph nodes, adjacent tissues. Findings of the study overall: Data fit most tumor T cells coming from lymph node, expanding in tumor. Tumors had less TCR diversity than lymph nodes, more than nontumor tissue. Luminal-like breast cancer showed significantly higher tumor–nontumor repertoire similarity than basal-like.

This clonotype occurred many times. No antigen is known for it. Sequence at one end of the junction differs from germline and may be a read error. This CDR3 is built from 13 residues. The V gene's germline CDR1 is ENHRY and CDR2 SYGVKD. TCRdb re-called the multiplex PCR reads with MiXCR, one entry per CDR3 protein. The sample has around 19,000 distinct CDR3 sequences; around 33% are singletons. Specimen: breast tumor tissue. This clonotype originated in a female donor with breast cancer. Some clones in this sample may be carry-over from other donors' samples. This rearrangement joins TRBV10-3 to TRBJ2-2; 7 nucleotides agree with TRBD2. CDR3: CAIQSGNSGELFF. The CDR3 nucleotides are TGTGCCATCCAAAGCGGGAACAGCGGGGAGCTGTTTTTT.